The next 20 T cell receptor beta chains were all read from a single sample in a study of blood T cell repertoires in COVID-19 (dated by TCRdb to the early 2020s). The library was generated by the immunoSEQ multiplex PCR assay. The table comes from immuneACCESS by way of TCRdb, which keeps in-frame sequences with V and J called. Part of the clones is missing from these tables; in studies checked, under half for an unresolved V gene and the rest for unknown reasons. The sample records about 74,000 clones, approximately 84% of which are singletons. In total, the top ten clones hold over 35% of the sample. Sequencing was done on a sample of peripheral blood. These receptors all come from a man in his 70s with acute or convalescent COVID-19.

The J gene is TRBJ1-4, the V gene TRBV2; 11 nucleotides align to TRBD1. The CDR3 extends over 14 amino acids. Per the germline V gene, CDR1 is SNHLY and CDR2 is FYNNEI. V shed 7 bases, J shed 8 bases, and the junction held 6 bases outside the gene matches. CDR3: CASIAGTGGEKLFF. For the CDR3, the DNA is TGTGCCAGCATTGCCGGGACAGGGGGAGAAAAACTGTTTTTT.

CDR3 region: CASSPGQVGNTIYF. As DNA, the CDR3 is TGCGCCAGCAGCCCTGGACAGGTTGGAAACACCATATATTTT. V is TRBV5-1 and J is TRBJ1-3; 7 bases align to TRBD1. The junction had 4 bases not matched to a gene; V was cut back by 4 bases and J by 3 bases. The CDR3 has 14 amino acids. CDR1 SGHRS and CDR2 YFSETQ come from the germline V gene. Full variable domain (rest looked up from reference TRBV5-1 and TRBJ1-3): KAGVTQTPRYLIKTRGQQVTLSCSPISGHRSVSWYQQTPGQGLQFLFEYFSETQRNKGNFPGRFSGRQFSNSRSEMNVSTLELGDSALYLCASSPGQVGNTIYFGEGSWLTVV.

The chain combines TRBV7-6 with TRBJ1-1; D might be TRBD1 (6 bases). This CDR3 spans 13 amino acids. CDR1 is SGHVS, CDR2 FNYEAQ, per germline. V dropped 5 bases and J dropped 3 bases, with 10 bases sitting between them. The CDR3 loop reads CASSAGAHTEAFF. CDR3 DNA sequence: TGTGCCAGCAGCGCGGGGGCGCACACTGAAGCTTTCTTT.

This chain uses TRBV5-1 with TRBJ2-2; D is unresolved. CDR1 and CDR2 from the germline V gene are SGHRS and YFSETQ. The V end lost 0 bases, the J end lost 1 base, and 4 bases lay between the germline ends. CDR3 size: 14 residues. The CDR3 nucleotides read TGCGCCAGCAGCTTGGGACAGAACACCGGGGAGCTGTTTTTT. Translating it yields CASSLGQNTGELFF.

This chain links TRBV7-2 with TRBJ2-7; 12 bases are a match to TRBD1. Trimming removed 5 bases from V and 5 bases from J; junction bases left unmatched: 10. Germline assignment: CDR1 SGHTA and CDR2 FQGNSA. This CDR3 is built from 16 residues. The CDR3 protein is CASSPEPGQGAHEQYF. The CDR3 bases are TGTGCCAGCAGCCCTGAACCGGGACAGGGGGCCCACGAGCAGTACTTC. Together with reference TRBV7-2 and TRBJ2-7, the CDR3 gives the full variable domain: GAGVSQSPSNKVTEKGKDVELRCDPISGHTALYWYRQSLGQGLEFLIYFQGNSAPDKSGLPSDRFSAERTGGSVSTLTIQRTQQEDSAVYLCASSPEPGQGAHEQYFGPGTRLTVT.

The rearrangement uses TRBV19 and TRBJ2-1; the D gene is possibly TRBD1 (5 bases). The germline V gene has CDR1 LNHDA and CDR2 SQIVND (reference sequence). V gave up 0 bases and J gave up 3 bases, with 18 bases separating them. The CDR3 is made up of 18 amino acids. This chain's CDR3 is CASSIDGQDSGGYNEQFF. The CDR3 nucleotides are TGTGCCAGTAGTATAGATGGACAAGATTCGGGCGGCTACAATGAGCAGTTCTTC.

The chain is built from TRBV7-3 and TRBJ2-5, with D possibly matching TRBD2 (6 bases). Trimming removed 0 bases from V and 5 bases from J, with 19 bases in between. From germline, CDR1 is SGHTA and CDR2 FQGTGA. The CDR3 extends over 17 amino acids. The CDR3 bases are TGTGCCAGCAGCTTAACGGGGGACTTACTGGGCCGGGAGACCCAGTACTTC. Translated, it gives CASSLTGDLLGRETQYF. Full variable domain (remainder filled in from reference TRBV7-3 and TRBJ2-5): GAGVSQTPSNKVTEKGKYVELRCDPISGHTALYWYRQSLGQGPEFLIYFQGTGAADDSGLPNDRFFAVRPEGSVSTLKIQRTERGDSAVYLCASSLTGDLLGRETQYFGPGTRLLVL.

The chain uses TRBV3-1 (or the pseudogene TRBV3-2) and TRBJ1-1, with D possibly TRBD1 on 5 matching bases. The V end was cut by 0 bases, the J end by 10 bases, with 12 bases between. The CDR3 runs 13 residues. Germline CDR1 LGHDT, CDR2 YNNKEL (reference sequence). Here the CDR3 DNA reads TGTGCCAGCAGCCAAGATCTGCAGGGAGGAGCTTTCTTT. Amino acids: CASSQDLQGGAFF.

This chain uses TRBV5-1 with TRBJ2-5, with D perhaps matching TRBD1 (6 bases). This CDR3 has 20 residues. CDR1 and CDR2 (germline): SGHRS, YFSETQ. The V and J ends lost 3 bases and 3 bases respectively, with 30 bases between them. CDR3 DNA: TGCGCCAGCAGCTCCGATTATGGCTATGGGGCTGGGGGCTACAAAGAGACCCAGTACTTC. It specifies CASSSDYGYGAGGYKETQYF.

The chain links TRBV6-6 to TRBJ1-6; maybe TRBD1 (6 bases). Trimming removed 4 bases at V and 10 bases at J, with 17 bases between. This CDR3 region has 15 residues. Germline V CDR1 and CDR2: MNHNY, SVGAGI (reference sequence). The CDR3 sequence is CASSSGEQGSSPLHF. CDR3 DNA: TGTGCCAGCAGTTCCGGGGAACAGGGATCCTCACCCCTCCACTTT.

The genes are TRBV9 and TRBJ2-6; D may be TRBD2 (5 bases). V was pared by 3 bases and J by 0 bases, with 7 bases between. The germline gives CDR1 SGDLS, CDR2 YYNGEE. The CDR3 extends over 15 amino acids. For the CDR3, the DNA is TGTGCCAGCAGCGCCGGGATCTCTGGGGCCAACGTCCTGACTTTC. As protein: CASSAGISGANVLTF.

The V gene is TRBV6-5, the J gene TRBJ2-7; 9 bases fit TRBD1. Germline assignment: CDR1 MNHEY and CDR2 SVGAGI. The J segment lost 6 bases and the V segment lost 5 bases, leaving 11 bases of the junction unmatched. The CDR3 extends over 15 amino acids. DNA for the CDR3: TGTGCCAGCAGTCCGGACAGGGGTGTGGGCGGCGAGCAGTACTTC. It specifies CASSPDRGVGGEQYF.

The chain links TRBV5-1 to TRBJ2-2, with 7 bases that match TRBD2. CDR3 length: 16 amino acids. J was trimmed by 6 bases and V by 0 bases; bases with no gene match: 8. Germline V gene lookup returns CDR1 SGHRS and CDR2 YFSETQ. CDR3 coding DNA: TGCGCCAGCAGCTTGGTTGCGGGAGTGGTTCCCGGGGAGCTGTTTTTT. It specifies CASSLVAGVVPGELFF.

The CDR3 sequence: CASSARVIAETFF. The CDR3, as DNA: TGTGCCAGCAGTGCGCGGGTGATAGCGGAAACTTTCTTT. J is TRBJ1-1 and V is TRBV28; D ambiguous. V was cut by 5 bases and J by 12 bases, with 19 bases left in between. The CDR3 loop spans 13 amino acids. Germline CDR1 and CDR2: MDHEN and SYDVKM.

This chain connects TRBV3-1 (or the pseudogene TRBV3-2) to TRBJ1-1, with D perhaps matching TRBD1 (6 bases). Germline-derived CDR1 and CDR2 are LGHDT and YNNKEL (reference sequence). The CDR3 is 14 residues long. Trimming left V 2 bases short and J 5 bases short, with 12 bases between. CDR3 sequence reads: CASSQKGDGTEAFF. CDR3 coding DNA: TGTGCCAGCAGCCAAAAGGGGGATGGTACTGAAGCTTTCTTT.

The rearrangement links TRBV2 to TRBJ1-4; D gene uncertain. Germline V CDR1 and CDR2: SNHLY, FYNNEI. Deletions cut 6 bases from V and 0 bases from J, with 5 bases between. CDR3 size: 13 residues. Here the CDR3 reads CASRGSTNEKLFF. DNA of the CDR3: TGTGCCAGCAGGGGCTCAACTAATGAAAAACTGTTTTTT.

The V gene is TRBV6-5, the J gene TRBJ2-5, with 7 bases lining up with TRBD2. Germline CDR1 is MNHEY and CDR2 is SVGAGI. The junction had 13 bases not matched to a gene; V was cut back by 7 bases and J by 5 bases. CDR3 size: 15 residues. The CDR3 region has the DNA TGTGCCAGCATTTATTACGGACTAGATGGGGAGACCCAGTACTTC. Translating gives CASIYYGLDGETQYF.

The chain recombines TRBV27 with TRBJ2-1; 12 positions agree with TRBD1. Trimming took 8 bases from V and 4 from J; bases not matched to a gene: 6. Germline V CDR1 and CDR2: MNHEY, SMNVEV (reference sequence). The CDR3 is made up of 15 amino acids. CDR3 sequence reads: CASARDRGPYNEQFF. The CDR3 nucleotides are TGTGCCAGCGCCCGGGACAGGGGGCCTTACAATGAGCAGTTCTTC.

In DNA form, the CDR3 reads TGTGCCAGCTCACCGCAGGGGGCCGAGCAGTACTTC. It yields the protein CASSPQGAEQYF. The rearrangement uses TRBV18 and TRBJ2-7, with TRBD1 matching 8 bases. CDR3 size: 12 residues. Germline V CDR1 and CDR2: KGHSH, LQKENI. Trimming removed 3 bases from V and 6 bases from J; junction bases left unmatched: 1.

This clone was observed once. This rearrangement joins TRBV3-1 (or the pseudogene TRBV3-2) to TRBJ2-1, with TRBD2 matching over 9 bases. The germline V gene has CDR1 LGHDT and CDR2 YNNKEL (reference sequence). The CDR3 has 16 amino acids. The V gene end was trimmed by 5 bases and the J gene end by 0 bases; junction bases not matched to a gene: 5. In nucleotides, the CDR3 is TGTGCCAGCAGCGTCCGCGGGGGGGCCTCCTACAATGAGCAGTTCTTC. This encodes CASSVRGGASYNEQFF.